This T cell receptor beta chain is drawn from a study of molecular identifiers for immune sequencing clone quantification. Overall study results and limits: For effector cells, clones above 20 RNA copies held over 97% of molecules; for naive cells, under 1%.

On this clonotype: Antigen specificity is unknown. At one end, the junction sequence differs from germline, possibly due to a read error.

For naive CD8 T cells, sorting used the CD8+CD4-CCR7+CD45RA+ phenotype. Bulk TCR library preparation followed previously described methods with listed TCR primers. TCRdb re-called the PCR reads through MiXCR, storing one row per CDR3 protein. The table lists about 500,000 distinct CDR3 sequences, about a quarter of them singletons. CDR1 and CDR2 (germline): SGHDT, YYEEEE. CDR3 length equals 18 residues. The sequencing sample was made of naive CD8+ T cells from blood, with Jurkat cell RNA spiked in. Subset indicated: FACS-sorted CD8+CD4-CCR7+CD45RA+ naive T cells. This receptor was obtained from a human donor in good health. Some libraries in this study had Jurkat cell RNA spiked in. This chain links TRBV5-6 with TRBJ1-2, with 8 bases identical to TRBD1. In nucleotides, the CDR3 is TGTGCCAGCAGCTTGGTTTTTTCTGCAGGGGGCTCTGACTATAGCTACACCTTC. Encoded protein: CASSLVFSAGGSDYSYTF.